This T cell receptor (beta chain) appears in the sequencing data of a study of regulatory T cells in long-lasting Graves disease. Construction of TCR beta libraries relied on iRepertoire HTBI primers and on Arm-PCR targeting CDR3 regions. TCRdb fed the multiplex PCR reads into MiXCR, producing one record per CDR3 protein. The sample has around 420,000 distinct CDR3 sequences; about 16% are singletons. The time point here: newly diagnosed GD, antithyroid drugs for less than 3 months. Extracted PBMC RNA gave rise to the TCR library. The table lists this clonotype with many counts. The V gene's germline CDR1 is DFQATT and CDR2 SNEGSKA (reference sequence). Unmatched junction bases numbered 8, after V lost 1 base and J lost 4 bases. The CDR3 length is 16 residues.

The clonotype originates from a female donor with Graves disease. The material sequenced was peripheral blood mononuclear cells (PBMCs), taken at new diagnosis, from a patient treated with antithyroid drugs. The chain combines TRBV20-1 with TRBJ2-1; TRBD2 matches 9 bases. CDR3 sequence: CSARGLADVGYNEQFF. For the CDR3, the DNA is TGCAGTGCTAGAGGACTAGCGGATGTTGGGTACAATGAGCAGTTCTTC.